This passage covers 16 T cell receptor beta chains from one sample sequenced in a study of blood T cell repertoires in COVID-19. Here immunoSEQ multiplex PCR was the method, and the copy in TCRdb shows in-frame clones only, minus some. The table shows about 240,000 clones, with 86% occurring only once. The sequenced sample was peripheral blood. All receptors derive from a man aged 55 to 70 with acute or convalescent COVID-19.

This clone was picked up one time. This sample also contains other DNA sequences that code for the same CDR3. The V call is TRBV5-1, the J call TRBJ2-2; TRBD2 matches at 11 bases. The germline V gene encodes CDR1 SGHRS and CDR2 YFSETQ. V was clipped by 3 bases and J by 4 bases; unmatched bases: 11. This CDR3 contains 18 residues. CDR3 region: CASSSGLAGGLGTGELFF. The CDR3 region has the DNA TGCGCCAGCAGCTCCGGATTAGCGGGAGGGCTAGGCACCGGGGAGCTGTTTTTT.

This clone was detected only once. This chain uses TRBV28 with TRBJ2-2; TRBD1 aligns across 7 bases. Per germline, CDR1 MDHEN and CDR2 SYDVKM. V gave up 7 bases and J gave up 4 bases; unmatched junction bases: 12. The CDR3 is made up of 16 amino acids. The CDR3 spells CASNRLGQEFTGELFF. CDR3 coding DNA: TGTGCCAGCAACCGTTTAGGACAGGAGTTCACCGGGGAGCTGTTTTTT.

V is TRBV4-1 and J is TRBJ1-2; D is possibly TRBD1 (5 bases). CDR1 and CDR2 from the germline V gene are MGHRA and YSYEKL. The V and J ends lost 4 bases and 7 bases respectively, with 16 bases between them. The length of the CDR3 is 14 residues. CDR3 DNA sequence: TGCGCCAGCAGCCGCCTCCAGGCTGGGGCTGGCTACACCTTC. Its protein product is CASSRLQAGAGYTF.

Comment on this clone: Other nucleotide sequences from this sample produce the same CDR3. The gene calls are TRBV6-5 and TRBJ1-4; TRBD1 aligns across 7 bases. The J segment lost 8 bases and the V segment lost 3 bases, leaving 6 bases of the junction unmatched. Germline lookup yields CDR1 MNHEY and CDR2 SVGAGI. CDR3 length equals 14 residues. The CDR3 sequence is CASSYSGGREKLFF. The CDR3 DNA sequence: TGTGCCAGCAGTTATTCAGGGGGAAGGGAAAAACTGTTTTTT.

A single count supports this clone. V is TRBV6-5 and J is TRBJ1-1; 7 bases agree with TRBD1. Germline trimming cut 2 bases from V and 5 bases from J; bases unmatched to any gene: 5. The CDR3 runs to 14 residues. Per the germline V gene, CDR1 is MNHEY and CDR2 is SVGAGI. The CDR3 region is CASSYRGQVTEAFF. The CDR3 bases are TGTGCCAGCAGTTACAGGGGGCAGGTGACTGAAGCTTTCTTT.

The genes are TRBV6-2 or TRBV6-3 and TRBJ1-2, with D possibly matching TRBD1 (6 bases). The CDR3 loop spans 16 amino acids. Trimming stripped 5 bases from V and 0 bases from J, with 16 bases between. In germline, CDR1 is MNHEY, CDR2 SVGEGT. The CDR3 coding sequence is TGTGCCAGCAGTCAACCGACAGGTTATCCTAACTATGGCTACACCTTC. Translated: CASSQPTGYPNYGYTF.

The chain uses TRBV29-1 and TRBJ2-1, with 8 bases that match TRBD1. Trimming took 4 bases from V and 5 from J; bases not matched to a gene: 4. Per the germline V gene, CDR1 is SQVTM and CDR2 is ANQGSEA. The CDR3 is 13 residues long. The CDR3 loop reads CSVAGDRNNEQFF. The CDR3 nucleotides read TGCAGCGTTGCGGGGGACAGGAACAATGAGCAGTTCTTC.

The gene calls are TRBV4-1 and TRBJ1-5, with TRBD1 matching 7 bases. Germline loops: CDR1 MGHRA, CDR2 YSYEKL. This CDR3 comprises 18 residues. Trimming cost V 3 bases and J 5 bases; bases outside gene matches: 16. CDR3 amino acids: CASSHPRPGQSAHQPQHF. DNA for the CDR3: TGCGCCAGCAGCCATCCTCGGCCGGGACAGTCGGCTCATCAGCCCCAGCATTTT.

The CDR3 DNA reads TGTGCCAGCAGCTTATTGCGGGAGGGCCTGGGGAATGAGCAGTTCTTC. Its protein product is CASSLLREGLGNEQFF. V and J are TRBV7-6 and TRBJ2-1; 9 nucleotides line up with TRBD2. Trimming took 2 bases from V and 7 from J; bases not matched to a gene: 9. There are 16 residues in the CDR3. From germline, CDR1 is SGHVS and CDR2 FNYEAQ.

This chain links TRBV19 with TRBJ1-5, with D uncertain. The V gene lost 1 base and the J gene lost 6 bases, with 7 bases spanning the gap. Germline V gene lookup returns CDR1 LNHDA and CDR2 SQIVND (reference sequence). There are 13 residues in the CDR3. Here the CDR3 DNA reads TGTGCCAGTAGTATAGCGGTTCCTCAGCCCCAGCATTTT. Its translation is CASSIAVPQPQHF.

This chain joins TRBV28 and TRBJ1-1, with no clear D. Germline CDR1 and CDR2: MDHEN and SYDVKM. The germline V and J ends were trimmed by 8 bases and 1 base, with 11 bases remaining between them. The CDR3 is made up of 13 amino acids. The CDR3 coding sequence is TGTGCCAGCTGGGTGCCAGGGAACACTGAAGCTTTCTTT. It is translated as CASWVPGNTEAFF. Based on the CDR3 plus reference TRBV28 and TRBJ1-1, the full variable domain is DVKVTQSSRYLVKRTGEKVFLECVQDMDHENMFWYRQDPGLGLRLIYFSYDVKMKEKGDIPEGYSVSREKKERFSLILESASTNQTSMYLCASWVPGNTEAFFGQGTRLTVV.

The chain couples TRBV19 to TRBJ1-1, with TRBD1 identical over 7 bases. V lost 3 bases and J lost 1; bases outside the gene matches: 5. CDR1 LNHDA and CDR2 SQIVND come from the germline V gene (reference sequence). This CDR3 spans 15 amino acids. The CDR3 coding sequence is TGTGCCAGTAGTATGAGGAACAGGGGGAACACTGAAGCTTTCTTT. It encodes CASSMRNRGNTEAFF. The full variable domain, its missing parts supplied by reference TRBV19 and TRBJ1-1, is DGGITQSPKYLFRKEGQNVTLSCEQNLNHDAMYWYRQDPGQGLRLIYYSQIVNDFQKGDIAEGYSVSREKKESFPLTVTSAQKNPTAFYLCASSMRNRGNTEAFFGQGTRLTVV.

The rearrangement links TRBV9 to TRBJ2-1; no clear D. The CDR3 spans 13 residues. The germline CDR1 and CDR2 sequences are SGDLS and YYNGEE. V dropped 0 bases and J dropped 12 bases, with 13 bases sitting between them. The CDR3 loop reads CASSVEATFGQFF. For the CDR3, the DNA is TGTGCCAGCAGCGTAGAGGCGACTTTTGGGCAGTTCTTC.

The CDR3 bases are TGTGCCAGCAGCGTAGGAGGTTCCGCCTACAATGAGCAGTTCTTC. Its translation is CASSVGGSAYNEQFF. The chain carries TRBV9 and TRBJ2-1; no clear D gene. There are 15 residues in the CDR3. Germline CDR1 SGDLS, CDR2 YYNGEE. V lost 0 bases and J 2 bases, leaving 9 bases between the germline ends.

J is TRBJ1-4 and V is TRBV18; 8 positions match TRBD1. The CDR3 is 14 amino acids. Germline V gene sequence: CDR1 KGHSH, CDR2 LQKENI. Germline trimming cut 6 bases from V and 8 bases from J; bases unmatched to any gene: 8. CDR3 nucleotide sequence: TGTGCCAGCTCTCTCGACAGGGGAAGCGAAAAACTGTTTTTT. Amino acid sequence: CASSLDRGSEKLFF.

The rearrangement links TRBV28 to TRBJ1-3; D is unclear. Germline V gives CDR1 MDHEN, CDR2 SYDVKM. This CDR3 is 16 amino acids long. The V end was cut by 3 bases, the J end by 2 bases, with 14 bases between. For the CDR3, the DNA is TGTGCCAGCAGTTTCGGGGTACTCGGGGCTGGAAACACCATATATTTT. Protein product: CASSFGVLGAGNTIYF.